These 5 T cell receptor beta chains share one sample of origin, sequenced in a study of blood T cell repertoires in COVID-19. Clones were sequenced by immunoSEQ multiplex PCR, and TCRdb holds only the in-frame ones, with some missing. The repertoire consists of about 120,000 clones, with about 78% occurring once and the leading ten covering about 2%. The sequencing sample was made of peripheral blood. Receptors were obtained from a man between 65 and 80 years old with acute or convalescent COVID-19.

The CDR3: CASSPTSGGSYNEQFF. The CDR3 DNA reads as TGTGCCAGCAGCCCAACTAGCGGGGGCTCCTACAATGAGCAGTTCTTC. The V gene is TRBV5-4, the J gene TRBJ2-1; 11 positions agree with TRBD2. The junction had 3 bases not matched to a gene; V was cut back by 4 bases and J by 0 bases. Germline V gene sequence: CDR1 SGHNT, CDR2 YYREEE (reference sequence). This CDR3 contains 16 residues.

CDR3 nucleotide sequence: TGTGCCACCAGCGGACAGGGCAATCAGCCCCAGCATTTT. Protein: CATSGQGNQPQHF. V gene TRBV15 combines with J gene TRBJ1-5; TRBD1 matches 7 bases. CDR3 length equals 13 residues. CDR1 LNHNV and CDR2 YYDKDF come from the germline V gene (reference sequence). J lost 2 bases, V lost 5 bases, and 0 bases had no gene match.

This clone was observed once. The chain uses TRBV5-1 and TRBJ2-3; TRBD2 aligns across 12 bases. CDR1 and CDR2 from the germline V gene are SGHRS and YFSETQ. The CDR3 runs to 16 residues. Losses at the gene ends were 3 bases for V and 3 bases for J; bases not matched to a gene: 5. CDR3 sequence: CASSWLAGGRTDTQYF. Written as DNA, the CDR3 is TGCGCCAGCAGCTGGCTAGCGGGGGGGAGGACAGATACGCAGTATTTT.

The V call is TRBV9, the J call TRBJ2-7; D perhaps matches TRBD1 (5 bases). CDR3 length: 14 amino acids. Between the trimmed V and J ends, which lost 4 bases and 3 bases, there was a span of 14 bases. From germline, CDR1 is SGDLS and CDR2 YYNGEE. The CDR3 region is CASSNPTDDYEQYF. The CDR3 region has the DNA TGTGCCAGCAGCAACCCGACAGACGACTACGAGCAGTACTTC.

The chain couples TRBV2 to TRBJ2-7; 14 bases fit TRBD2. CDR1 is SNHLY, CDR2 FYNNEI, per germline. The CDR3 loop spans 17 amino acids. Germline trimming cut 4 bases from V and 5 bases from J; bases unmatched to any gene: 10. CDR3 amino acids: CASSVRLAGGPGHEQYF. In DNA form, the CDR3 reads TGTGCCAGCAGTGTCCGACTAGCGGGGGGGCCGGGTCACGAGCAGTACTTC.